This T cell receptor beta chain came from a study of identifying expanded T cells in peripheral blood. Study findings and constraints: Differentially abundant clones: 0.95 to 1.5 between replicates, about 15 at roughly 13 days, over 18 at four. Approximately two-week clone count variance significantly increased as total template count grew.

The table came from immunoSEQ multiplex PCR; TCRdb's copy has only in-frame clones and leaves some out. The repertoire has 90,000 or so clones, around 87% of them found once; the top ten carry around 5.6%. Concerning this clone itself: Its matching antigen is unknown.

During the collection period, no donor immune events like infections were recorded. The CDR3 is made up of 16 amino acids. The germline V gene encodes CDR1 GTSNPN and CDR2 SVGIG (reference sequence). J lost 4 bases, V lost 0 bases, and 10 bases had no gene match. The sample consisted of blood. The chain carries TRBV30 and TRBJ1-2; 8 nucleotides align to TRBD1. This sequence was found in a person aged 18 to 69 in good health. Here the CDR3 DNA reads TGTGCCTGGAGTGTAGCAGGGGGCTGGGCGGGCTATGGCTACACCTTC. Its protein product is CAWSVAGGWAGYGYTF.